This T cell receptor beta chain was retrieved from a study of metastatic and nonmetastatic thyroid tumors. For the study at large: A comparison of repertoires was made across blood and tumor or nodule tissue from malignant and benign thyroid patients.

The germline V gene encodes CDR1 ENHRY and CDR2 SYGVKD. There are 14 residues in the CDR3. The ends lost 7 bases at V and 3 bases at J; junction bases unmatched: 5. General observations from the study: Compared with benign nodules, malignant thyroid tumors were reported to have significantly higher TCR beta diversity in both blood and tumor.

Source study methods: Clinicopathological groups differed in CDR3, with these differences serving to build a distant-metastasis classifier for papillary thyroid cancer. TCRdb ran MiXCR on the PCR reads. TCRdb assigned the V and J calls; the authors' analysis was not used. The repertoire has around 23,000 clones, more than 12% of them found once; the top ten carry roughly 15%. This clone occurred many times. Its antigen is undetermined. Patients had received no treatment of any kind before thyroid surgery. The receptor's source is a female donor with papillary thyroid cancer or a benign thyroid nodule (not recorded which). Some clones in this sample may be carry-over from other donors' samples. V and J are TRBV10-3 and TRBJ2-1; 8 bases fit TRBD1. The sample comprised tumor tissue. In DNA, the CDR3 is TGTGCCATCAAAACGGGACAGGTCTACAATGAGCAGTTCTTC. This encodes CAIKTGQVYNEQFF.